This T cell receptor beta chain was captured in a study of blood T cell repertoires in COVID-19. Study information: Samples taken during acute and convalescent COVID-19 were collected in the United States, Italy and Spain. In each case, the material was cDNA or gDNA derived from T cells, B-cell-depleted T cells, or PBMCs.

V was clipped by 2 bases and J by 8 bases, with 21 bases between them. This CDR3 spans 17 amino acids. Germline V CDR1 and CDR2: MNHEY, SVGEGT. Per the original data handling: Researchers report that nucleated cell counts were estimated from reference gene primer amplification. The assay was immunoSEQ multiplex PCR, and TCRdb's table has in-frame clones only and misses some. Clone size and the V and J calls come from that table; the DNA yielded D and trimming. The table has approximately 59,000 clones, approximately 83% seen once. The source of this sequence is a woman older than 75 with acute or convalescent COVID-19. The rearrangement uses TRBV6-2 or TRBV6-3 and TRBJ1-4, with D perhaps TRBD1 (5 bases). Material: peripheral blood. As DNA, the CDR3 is TGTGCCAGCAGTTACGCGAAAGCGGGACCTAAGGGGGAAAAACTGTTTTTT. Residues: CASSYAKAGPKGEKLFF.